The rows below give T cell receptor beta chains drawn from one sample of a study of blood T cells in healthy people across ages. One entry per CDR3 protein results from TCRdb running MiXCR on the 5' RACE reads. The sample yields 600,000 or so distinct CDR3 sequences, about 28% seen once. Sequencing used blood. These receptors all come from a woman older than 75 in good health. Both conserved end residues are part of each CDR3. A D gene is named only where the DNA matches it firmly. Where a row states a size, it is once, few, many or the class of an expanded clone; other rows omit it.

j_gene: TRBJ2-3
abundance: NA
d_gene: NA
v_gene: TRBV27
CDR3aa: CASSFGRTQKDMQYF
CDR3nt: TGTGCCAGCAGTTTTGGCAGGACTCAGAAGGATATGCAGTATTTT

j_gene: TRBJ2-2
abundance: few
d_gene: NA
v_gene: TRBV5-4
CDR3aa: CASSTFRSSTGELFF
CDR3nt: TGTGCCAGCAGTACTTTTCGGTCATCCACCGGGGAGCTGTTTTTT

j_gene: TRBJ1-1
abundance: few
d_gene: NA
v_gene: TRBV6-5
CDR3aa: CASGRGTNTEAFF
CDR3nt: TGTGCCAGCGGAAGGGGTACGAACACTGAAGCTTTCTTT

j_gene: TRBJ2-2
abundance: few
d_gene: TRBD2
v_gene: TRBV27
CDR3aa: CASSRGGGVHTGELFF
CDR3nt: TGTGCCAGCAGCCGCGGCGGGGGGGTGCACACCGGGGAGCTGTTTTTT

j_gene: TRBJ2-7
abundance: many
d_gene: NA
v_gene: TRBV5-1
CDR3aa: CASSLEVGNYEQYF
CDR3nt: TGCGCCAGCAGCTTGGAGGTGGGGAACTACGAGCAGTACTTC

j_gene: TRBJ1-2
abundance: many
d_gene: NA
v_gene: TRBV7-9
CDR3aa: CASSMTANYGYTF
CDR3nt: TGTGCCAGCAGTATGACAGCTAACTATGGCTACACCTTC

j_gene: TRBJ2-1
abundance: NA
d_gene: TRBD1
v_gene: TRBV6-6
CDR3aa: CACSYRGGNEQFF
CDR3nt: TGTGCCTGCAGTTACAGGGGCGGCAATGAGCAGTTCTTC

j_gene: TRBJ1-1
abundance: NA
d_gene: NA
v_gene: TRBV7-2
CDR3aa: CASSLAAEGEAFF
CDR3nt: TGTGCCAGCAGCTTAGCAGCAGAGGGTGAAGCTTTCTTT

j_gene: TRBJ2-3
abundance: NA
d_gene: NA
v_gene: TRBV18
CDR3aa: CASSPMHSTDTQYF
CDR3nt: TGTGCCAGCTCACCTATGCACTCCACAGATACGCAGTATTTT

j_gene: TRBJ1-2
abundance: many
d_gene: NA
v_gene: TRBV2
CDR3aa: CASSATVGNGYTF
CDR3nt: TGTGCCAGCAGCGCAACAGTGGGTAATGGCTACACCTTC

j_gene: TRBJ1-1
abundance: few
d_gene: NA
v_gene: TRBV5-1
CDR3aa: CASSLDGTSNTEAFF
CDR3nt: TGCGCCAGCAGCCTTGATGGGACATCCAACACTGAAGCTTTCTTT

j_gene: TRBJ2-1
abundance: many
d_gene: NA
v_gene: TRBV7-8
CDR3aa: CASIPHEAYNEQFF
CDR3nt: TGTGCCAGCATACCGCACGAGGCCTACAATGAGCAGTTCTTC

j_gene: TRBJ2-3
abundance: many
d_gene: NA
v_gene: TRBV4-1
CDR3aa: CASSQDLAGTPPDTQYF
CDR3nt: TGCGCCAGCAGCCAAGATCTTGCAGGGACCCCTCCAGATACGCAGTATTTT

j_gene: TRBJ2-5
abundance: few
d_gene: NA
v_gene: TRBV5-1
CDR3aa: CASSLIQEKETQYF
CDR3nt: TGCGCCAGCAGCTTGATCCAGGAAAAGGAGACCCAGTACTTC

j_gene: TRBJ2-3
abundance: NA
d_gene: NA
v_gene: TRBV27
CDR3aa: CATTGQGFGRLAGGDTDTQYF
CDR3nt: TGTGCCACCACGGGACAGGGGTTTGGGCGGCTAGCGGGAGGAGACACAGATACGCAGTATTTT

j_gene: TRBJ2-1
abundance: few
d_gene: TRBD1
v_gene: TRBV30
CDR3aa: CAWSSTGGSYNEQFF
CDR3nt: TGTGCCTGGAGTTCGACAGGGGGGTCCTACAATGAGCAGTTCTTC

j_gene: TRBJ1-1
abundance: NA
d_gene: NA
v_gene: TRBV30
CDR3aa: CAWSGSNAEAFF
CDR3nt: TGTGCCTGGAGTGGATCTAATGCTGAAGCTTTCTTT

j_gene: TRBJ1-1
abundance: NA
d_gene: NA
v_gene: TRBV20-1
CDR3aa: CSALRTAEAFF
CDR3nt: TGCAGTGCTCTACGGACAGCTGAAGCTTTCTTT

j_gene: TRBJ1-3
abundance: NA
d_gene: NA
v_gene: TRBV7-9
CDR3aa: CASSFRGHGNTIYF
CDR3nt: TGTGCCAGCAGCTTCCGGGGGCACGGAAACACCATATATTTT

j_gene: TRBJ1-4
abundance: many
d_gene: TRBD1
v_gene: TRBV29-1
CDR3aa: CSVTGTGSEKLFF
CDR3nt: TGCAGCGTTACCGGGACAGGGAGTGAAAAACTGTTTTTT

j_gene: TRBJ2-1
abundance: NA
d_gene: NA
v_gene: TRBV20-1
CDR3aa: CSARSYLVRGEQFF
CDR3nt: TGCAGTGCTAGATCATACTTAGTTCGGGGTGAGCAGTTCTTC

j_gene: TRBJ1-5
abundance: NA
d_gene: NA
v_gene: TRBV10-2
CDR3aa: CASSEDGGPNQPQHF
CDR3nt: TGCGCCAGCAGTGAGGATGGGGGGCCAAATCAGCCCCAGCATTTT

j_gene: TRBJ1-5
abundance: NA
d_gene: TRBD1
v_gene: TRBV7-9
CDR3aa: CASSGTGFGNQPQHF
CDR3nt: TGTGCCAGCAGCGGGACAGGGTTCGGCAATCAGCCCCAGCATTTT

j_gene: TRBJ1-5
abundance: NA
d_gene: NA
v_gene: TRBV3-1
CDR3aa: CASSQFFGPDRNQPQHF
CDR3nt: TGTGCCAGCAGCCAATTCTTCGGGCCTGATCGCAATCAGCCCCAGCATTTT

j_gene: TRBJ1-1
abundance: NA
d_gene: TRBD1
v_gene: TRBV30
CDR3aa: CACGQVNTEAFF
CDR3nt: TGTGCCTGTGGACAGGTGAACACTGAAGCTTTCTTT